This is a list of T cell receptor beta chains from one sample in a study of response to subunit inactivated influenza vaccine. TCRdb called the RT-PCR reads again in MiXCR, with one record for every CDR3 protein. In the table there are hundreds of thousands of distinct CDR3 sequences, just over 20% of which are singletons. The material was PBMCs from blood, obtained less than 22 months after vaccination. Receptors originate from a man aged 50 to 69 who received an inactivated influenza vaccine. CDR3s include the opening cysteine and the closing phenylalanine or tryptophan. D genes are given only for firm matches. Where a row states a size, it is once, few, many or the class of an expanded clone; other rows omit it.

TRBD1 | TRBJ2-5 | TRBV5-1 | few | CASTNTGGSQRTQYF | TGCGCCAGCACGAATACAGGGGGCTCCCAACGGACCCAGTACTTC
TRBD1 | TRBJ1-5 | TRBV2 | many | CASRDRRYSNQPQHF | TGTGCCAGCAGGGACAGGAGGTATAGCAATCAGCCCCAGCATTTT
TRBD2 | TRBJ2-2 | TRBV29-1 | few | CSVGTSGSGELFF | TGCAGCGTTGGGACTAGCGGGAGCGGGGAGCTGTTTTTT
NA | TRBJ1-1 | TRBV19 | few | CASSWVSGEAFF | TGTGCCAGTAGTTGGGTTTCGGGTGAAGCTTTCTTT
TRBD1 | TRBJ2-2 | TRBV10-3 | few | CAISGVDRVATGELFF | TGTGCCATCAGTGGAGTAGACAGGGTGGCCACCGGGGAGCTGTTTTTT
NA | TRBJ1-5 | TRBV20-1 | NA | CSAMPGRGAQHF | TGCAGTGCCATGCCCGGGCGGGGGGCCCAGCATTTT
NA | TRBJ1-4 | TRBV5-1 | NA | CASSLSPGGEKLFF | TGCGCCAGCAGCTTGAGTCCAGGTGGGGAAAAACTGTTTTTT
NA | TRBJ1-4 | TRBV20-1 | many | CSARDWGSNEKLFF | TGCAGTGCTAGAGATTGGGGGTCTAATGAAAAACTGTTTTTT
NA | TRBJ2-2 | TRBV5-1 | NA | CASSFQARELFF | TGCGCCAGCAGCTTCCAAGCGCGGGAGCTGTTTTTT
NA | TRBJ2-2 | TRBV20-1 | NA | CSARVEVTGELFF | TGCAGTGCTAGAGTAGAAGTTACCGGGGAGCTGTTTTTT
NA | TRBJ1-5 | TRBV12-3/TRBV12-4 | NA | CASGHGRSNQPQHF | TGTGCCAGCGGGCACGGACGGAGCAATCAGCCCCAGCATTTT
NA | TRBJ1-6 | TRBV5-1 | many | CASGTGTGSGALHF | TGCGCCAGCGGAACCGGGACGGGCTCAGGGGCCCTCCACTTT
NA | TRBJ1-5 | TRBV20-1 | NA | CSARGSDINQPQHF | TGCAGTGCTAGGGGCTCAGATATCAATCAGCCCCAGCATTTT
TRBD1 | TRBJ2-2 | TRBV5-1 | NA | CASSPGQGKNTGELFF | TGCGCCAGCAGCCCGGGACAGGGGAAGAACACCGGGGAGCTGTTTTTT
TRBD2 | TRBJ2-2 | TRBV3-1 | NA | CASSQLAPSGSLTGELFF | TGTGCCAGCAGCCAACTAGCCCCTAGCGGGAGTTTAACCGGGGAGCTGTTTTTT
NA | TRBJ2-3 | TRBV20-1 | NA | CSALEGQEGWGTDTQYF | TGCAGTGCATTAGAGGGGCAGGAAGGGTGGGGAACAGATACGCAGTATTTT
NA | TRBJ1-2 | TRBV20-1 | NA | CSASRQASDGYTF | TGCAGTGCTAGTAGACAAGCCTCCGATGGCTACACCTTC
NA | TRBJ2-2 | TRBV11-1 | few | CASSYRTVNTGELFF | TGTGCCAGCAGCTACCGGACGGTGAACACCGGGGAGCTGTTTTTT
TRBD1 | TRBJ1-5 | TRBV4-1 | NA | CASSLQGDSNQPQHF | TGCGCCAGCAGCCTACAGGGGGATAGCAATCAGCCCCAGCATTTT
TRBD1 | TRBJ1-5 | TRBV19 | few | CASSHGGQGLRPQHF | TGTGCCAGTAGTCACGGGGGACAGGGCCTCAGGCCCCAGCATTTT
TRBD1 | TRBJ1-6 | TRBV20-1 | NA | CSAKTGVGSPLHF | TGCAGTGCAAAAACAGGGGTCGGTTCACCCCTCCACTTT
NA | TRBJ1-5 | TRBV27 | few | CASSSSRGNQPQHF | TGTGCCAGCAGTTCCAGCCGGGGAAACCAGCCCCAGCATTTT
TRBD1 | TRBJ2-7 | TRBV28 | few | CASSLFPGTGRNEQYF | TGTGCCAGCAGTTTGTTCCCCGGGACAGGGAGGAACGAGCAGTACTTC
TRBD2 | TRBJ2-1 | TRBV4-1 | many | CASGTSGSSYNEQFF | TGCGCCAGCGGCACTAGCGGGAGCTCCTACAATGAGCAGTTCTTC
TRBD2 | TRBJ2-5 | TRBV9 | NA | CASSVDSGRLSETQYF | TGTGCCAGCAGCGTAGATAGCGGGAGATTATCAGAGACCCAGTACTTC
TRBD1 | TRBJ1-5 | TRBV10-3 | few | CAIGQGNQPQHF | TGTGCCATTGGACAGGGGAATCAGCCCCAGCATTTT
NA | TRBJ2-2 | TRBV11-2 | few | CASSLAPGDGELFF | TGTGCCAGCAGCTTAGCCCCAGGGGACGGGGAGCTGTTTTTT
NA | TRBJ2-3 | TRBV7-2 | once | CASSTRTGPSTDAQYF | TGTGCCAGCAGCACCAGGACGGGGCCAAGCACAGATGCGCAGTATTTT
NA | TRBJ2-5 | TRBV6-6 | many | CASSRAAAETQYF | TGTGCCAGCAGTCGGGCCGCGGCGGAGACCCAGTACTTC
NA | TRBJ1-1 | TRBV20-1 | few | CSAGDDTEAFF | TGCAGTGCTGGGGATGACACTGAAGCTTTCTTT
NA | TRBJ1-6 | TRBV28 | many | CASSRYSPLHF | TGTGCCAGCAGCCGATATTCACCCCTCCACTTT
TRBD1 | TRBJ2-3 | TRBV18 | NA | CASSRTGDVSQYF | TGTGCCAGCTCACGGACAGGGGATGTGTCGCAGTATTTT
NA | TRBJ1-1 | TRBV9 | NA | CASSVDAGNTEAFF | TGTGCCAGCAGCGTAGACGCAGGCAACACTGAAGCTTTCTTT
NA | TRBJ1-1 | TRBV7-8 | few | CASSLVLGITYMNTEAFF | TGTGCCAGCAGCTTAGTTTTGGGGATCACCTATATGAACACTGAAGCTTTCTTT
TRBD2 | TRBJ2-1 | TRBV7-9 | NA | CASSLGAGLDQF | TGTGCCAGCAGCTTAGGGGCAGGACTAGACCAATTC
NA | TRBJ2-3 | TRBV29-1 | once | CSVPRAFTDTQYF | TGCAGCGTCCCACGGGCCTTCACAGATACGCAGTATTTT
NA | TRBJ1-2 | TRBV7-9 | NA | CASTPLGGKAEGYTF | TGTGCCAGCACCCCCCTTGGAGGGAAGGCAGAAGGCTACACCTTC
NA | TRBJ2-3 | TRBV18 | NA | CASSPPSVGTDTQYF | TGTGCCAGCTCACCCCCCAGCGTGGGGACGGATACGCAGTATTTT
NA | TRBJ1-2 | TRBV5-6 | few | CASSPGGGSYGYTF | TGTGCCAGCAGCCCCGGAGGAGGCTCCTATGGCTACACCTTC
NA | TRBJ1-5 | TRBV20-1 | NA | CSASSRGVGQPQHF | TGCAGTGCTAGTTCCAGGGGAGTCGGTCAGCCCCAGCATTTT
NA | TRBJ1-4 | TRBV6-5 | NA | CASSYGGGPNEKLFF | TGTGCCAGCAGTTACGGAGGGGGGCCTAATGAAAAACTGTTTTTT
TRBD2 | TRBJ2-3 | TRBV5-6 | few | CASSPPIREGGPDTQYF | TGTGCCAGCAGCCCTCCTATCCGGGAGGGGGGCCCAGATACGCAGTATTTT
TRBD1 | TRBJ1-5 | TRBV6-1 | NA | CASSASGGRQPQHF | TGTGCCAGCAGTGCATCAGGGGGACGTCAGCCCCAGCATTTT
NA | TRBJ2-1 | TRBV28 | few | CASRTKRVASARPSSYNEQFF | TGTGCCAGCAGAACCAAGAGGGTGGCTAGCGCGCGACCTAGTTCCTACAATGAGCAGTTCTTC
TRBD1 | TRBJ1-5 | TRBV15 | many | CATSRDGDRVRPQHF | TGTGCCACCAGCAGAGATGGAGACAGGGTGAGGCCCCAGCATTTT
TRBD2 | TRBJ2-5 | TRBV29-1 | NA | CSVGGGRRETQYF | TGCAGCGTTGGGGGCGGGAGGAGAGAGACCCAGTACTTC
TRBD1 | TRBJ2-2 | TRBV4-3 | NA | CASSHPGTADTGELFF | TGCGCCAGCAGCCACCCCGGGACAGCCGACACCGGGGAGCTGTTTTTT
NA | TRBJ2-5 | TRBV6-6 | NA | CAASAQETQYF | TGTGCGGCTAGCGCCCAAGAGACCCAGTACTTC
NA | TRBJ2-3 | TRBV5-5 | NA | CASSPRGNTQYF | TGTGCCAGCAGTCCCCGTGGGAATACGCAGTATTTT
NA | TRBJ2-7 | TRBV10-3 | NA | CAISPGREQYF | TGTGCCATCAGTCCAGGGCGCGAGCAGTACTTC
TRBD1 | TRBJ1-6 | TRBV28 | few | CASSFPGTVNSPLHF | TGTGCCAGCAGTTTTCCCGGGACAGTAAATTCACCCCTCCACTTT
NA | TRBJ2-2 | TRBV6-1 | NA | CASSTESANTGELFF | TGTGCCAGCAGTACGGAGAGCGCGAACACCGGGGAGCTGTTTTTT
NA | TRBJ1-2 | TRBV7-6 | NA | CASSFNPDYGYTF | TGTGCCAGCAGCTTTAATCCGGACTATGGCTACACCTTC
NA | TRBJ1-5 | TRBV19 | NA | CASSMGGGGNQPQHF | TGTGCCAGTAGTATGGGGGGCGGCGGCAATCAGCCCCAGCATTTT